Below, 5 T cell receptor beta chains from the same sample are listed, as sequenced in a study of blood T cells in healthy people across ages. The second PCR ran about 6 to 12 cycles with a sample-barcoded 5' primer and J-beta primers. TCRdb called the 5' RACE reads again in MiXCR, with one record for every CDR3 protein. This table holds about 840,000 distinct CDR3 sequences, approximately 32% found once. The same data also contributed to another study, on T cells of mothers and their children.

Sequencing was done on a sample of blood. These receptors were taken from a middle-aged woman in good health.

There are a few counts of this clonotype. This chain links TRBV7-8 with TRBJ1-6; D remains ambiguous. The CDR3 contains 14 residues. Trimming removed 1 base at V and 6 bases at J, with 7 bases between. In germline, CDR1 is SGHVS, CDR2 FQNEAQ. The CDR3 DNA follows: TGTGCCAGCAGCTTAGGCAGCCTTAATTCACCCCTCCACTTT. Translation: CASSLGSLNSPLHF.

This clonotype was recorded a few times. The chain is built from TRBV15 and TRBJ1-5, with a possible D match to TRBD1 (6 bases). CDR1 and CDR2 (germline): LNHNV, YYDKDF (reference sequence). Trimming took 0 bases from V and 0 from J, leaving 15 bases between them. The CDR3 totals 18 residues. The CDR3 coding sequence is TGTGCCACCAGCAGAGAAGGGGGAGCGCCCGATAGCAATCAGCCCCAGCATTTT. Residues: CATSREGGAPDSNQPQHF.

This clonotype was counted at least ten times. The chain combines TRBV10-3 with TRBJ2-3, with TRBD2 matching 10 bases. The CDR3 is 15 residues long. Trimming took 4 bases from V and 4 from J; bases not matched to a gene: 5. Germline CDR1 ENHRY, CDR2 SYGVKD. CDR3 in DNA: TGTGCCATCAGTGGGGCCAGCGGGGGGGCAGATACGCAGTATTTT. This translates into CAISGASGGADTQYF.

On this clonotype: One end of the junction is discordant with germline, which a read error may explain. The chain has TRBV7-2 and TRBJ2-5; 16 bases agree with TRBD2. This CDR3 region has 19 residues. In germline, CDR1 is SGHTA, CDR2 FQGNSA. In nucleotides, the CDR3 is TGTGCCCGCAGCTCGGGACTAGCGGGGGGGGAGAGAGTTTGGGGGACCCAGTACTTC. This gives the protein CARSSGLAGGERVWGTQYF.

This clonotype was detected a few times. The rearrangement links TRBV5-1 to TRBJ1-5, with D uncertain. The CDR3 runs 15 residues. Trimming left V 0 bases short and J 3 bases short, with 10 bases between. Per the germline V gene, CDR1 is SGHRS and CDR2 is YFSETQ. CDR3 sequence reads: CASSLGPTINQPQHF. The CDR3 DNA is TGCGCCAGCAGCTTGGGACCGACTATCAATCAGCCCCAGCATTTT.